These T cell receptor beta chains were read from a single sample in a study of T cell responses to AZD1222 COVID-19 vaccine. The method was immunoSEQ multiplex PCR; TCRdb's version includes in-frame clones alone and lacks a portion of them. This repertoire shows about 150,000 clones, 88% found once; its top ten account for around 2.9%. The sample here was peripheral blood, taken on day 0 of AZD1222 vaccination. These receptor sequences come from an adult in good health. Each CDR3 is given with its conserved first and last residue. Fields, in order: CDR3 DNA, CDR3 protein, clone size, D gene, V gene, J gene. The D gene is left open where the match is weak. Expanded clones are given a class, and other clones once, few, many or no size at all.

TGTGCCAGCAGCCCAGGGCTGAACTATGGCTACACCTTC,CASSPGLNYGYTF,-,-,TRBV3-1/TRBV3-2,TRBJ1-2
TGTGCCAGTAGTACAACAGGGGGCGCGGGAAGCAATCAGCCCCAGCATTTT,CASSTTGGAGSNQPQHF,-,TRBD1,TRBV19,TRBJ1-5
TGTGCCAGCAGCCCCTCGGCAGGGGGCAGCAATCAGCCCCAGCATTTT,CASSPSAGGSNQPQHF,-,TRBD1,TRBV7-2,TRBJ1-5
TGTGCCAGCAGGACTCGTGGGGGTCTCCGAACGAACACCGGGGAGCTGTTTTTT,CASRTRGGLRTNTGELFF,-,-,TRBV7-8,TRBJ2-2
TGTGCCAGTAGTATAGGCGGGGAGCTGTTTTTT,CASSIGGELFF,-,-,TRBV19,TRBJ2-2
TGTGCCAGCAGTTTCCCCGGGACAGGTGGAAACACCATATATTTT,CASSFPGTGGNTIYF,-,TRBD1,TRBV3-1/TRBV3-2,TRBJ1-3
TGTGCCAGCAGTGAAGCGCGGGGGCCCAATGAGCAGTTCTTC,CASSEARGPNEQFF,-,-,TRBV2,TRBJ2-1
TGCGCCAGCAGCCGCGGGTTCTCCTACAATGAGCAGTTCTTC,CASSRGFSYNEQFF,-,-,TRBV5-1,TRBJ2-1
TGTGCCAGCAGTTTATCCCGGGGCGGTTATGGCTACACCTTC,CASSLSRGGYGYTF,few,-,TRBV27,TRBJ1-2
TGTGCCAGCAGCTTAGGAAAGAACAATGAGCAGTTCTTC,CASSLGKNNEQFF,-,-,TRBV7-3,TRBJ2-1
TGTGCCGGGAGGACAGGGGGGTTAGCTAACTATGGCTACACCTTC,CAGRTGGLANYGYTF,-,TRBD1,TRBV2,TRBJ1-2